Below are 27 T cell receptor beta chains sequenced from a single sample in a study of cytomegalovirus exposure and HLA in healthy donors. Only in-frame clones appear in the TCRdb table, and some are missing; sequencing was by immunoSEQ multiplex PCR. This sample has around 70,000 clones, with around 94% found just once. The sequenced material came from PBMCs. Receptors originate from a man younger than 35 in good health and CMV-seropositive.

V is TRBV5-1 and J is TRBJ1-5; D gene uncertain. CDR1 and CDR2 from the germline V gene are SGHRS and YFSETQ. This CDR3 has 14 amino acids. The V and J ends lost 6 bases and 0 bases respectively, with 10 bases between them. The CDR3 region is CASTRAYSNQPQHF. CDR3 nucleotide sequence: TGCGCCAGCACTCGAGCTTATAGCAATCAGCCCCAGCATTTT.

The gene calls are TRBV30 and TRBJ2-1; 9 positions match TRBD2. The CDR3 contains 13 residues. Germline V gene data show CDR1 as GTSNPN and CDR2 as SVGIG (reference sequence). V shed 2 bases, J shed 10 bases, and the junction held 6 bases outside the gene matches. CDR3 residues: CAWSSRLAGEQFF. Written as DNA, the CDR3 is TGTGCCTGGAGTTCCCGGCTAGCGGGGGAGCAGTTCTTC.

The chain uses TRBV15 and TRBJ2-7; no clear D gene. The V end lost 0 bases, the J end lost 0 bases, and 9 bases lay between the germline ends. This CDR3 is built from 15 residues. CDR1 is LNHNV, CDR2 YYDKDF, per germline (reference sequence). The CDR3, as DNA: TGTGCCACCAGCAGAGATAGCCCTAACTCCTACGAGCAGTACTTC. This translates into CATSRDSPNSYEQYF. The variable domain in full, with the rest retrieved from reference TRBV15 and TRBJ2-7, is DAMVIQNPRYQVTQFGKPVTLSCSQTLNHNVMYWYQQKSSQAPKLLFHYYDKDFNNEADTPDNFQSRRPNTSFCFLDIRSPGLGDTAMYLCATSRDSPNSYEQYFGPGTRLTVT.

The CDR3 sequence: CSVETGRGGYTF. The CDR3 nucleotides are TGCAGCGTTGAAACAGGGAGGGGTGGCTACACCTTC. The chain employs TRBV29-1 and TRBJ1-2; TRBD1 is a possible D gene (6 bases). Trimming pared 2 bases from V and 7 bases from J, leaving 11 bases between. Germline V gives CDR1 SQVTM, CDR2 ANQGSEA. The CDR3 length is 12 residues.

This clone was seen just once. This chain connects TRBV21-1 to TRBJ1-2; TRBD1, the D gene given by the table, was not confirmed from the DNA. TRBV21-1 is shown as a pseudogene. The CDR3 has 18 residues. CDR3 loop: CASSTVLRDRVPNYGYTF. CDR3 nucleotide sequence: TGTGCCAGCAGCACAGTGCTCCGGGACAGGGTGCCTAACTATGGCTACACCTTC.

The chain employs TRBV16 and TRBJ2-7; 10 bases match TRBD2. Germline CDR1 and CDR2: KGHSY and FQNENV. The junction had 10 bases not matched to a gene; V was cut back by 4 bases and J by 4 bases. The CDR3 consists of 16 residues. DNA for the CDR3: TGTGCCAGCAGCCGCTCCCCACTAGCGGGAACTTACGAGCAGTACTTC. Translation gives CASSRSPLAGTYEQYF.

This clone was seen only once. This chain connects TRBV6-5 to TRBJ1-2; D call uncertain. V was pared by 0 bases and J by 8 bases, with 16 bases between. The CDR3 consists of 15 residues. From germline, CDR1 is MNHEY and CDR2 SVGAGI. The CDR3 loop reads CASSYSWTGTGGYTF. CDR3 nucleotide sequence: TGTGCCAGCAGTTACTCGTGGACCGGAACGGGGGGCTACACCTTC.

The rearrangement joins TRBV2 to TRBJ2-4; 8 positions agree with TRBD2. Germline-derived CDR1 and CDR2 are SNHLY and FYNNEI. This CDR3 is 14 amino acids long. V was clipped by 7 bases and J by 1 base; unmatched bases: 3. CDR3 amino acids: CASNLAGAKNIQYF. CDR3 nucleotide sequence: TGTGCCAGCAACCTAGCGGGCGCCAAAAACATTCAGTACTTC.

The chain joins TRBV28 to TRBJ2-7; the D gene is possibly TRBD2 (5 bases). Trimming pared 4 bases from V and 2 bases from J, leaving 15 bases between. The CDR3 is 15 amino acids. In germline, CDR1 is MDHEN, CDR2 SYDVKM. The CDR3 is CASSYPPGFTYEQYF. The CDR3 DNA reads as TGTGCCAGCAGTTATCCTCCGGGGTTTACCTACGAGCAGTACTTC.

This clone was counted once. This sequence joins TRBV2 and TRBJ2-2; 8 positions agree with TRBD1. The germline V gene encodes CDR1 SNHLY and CDR2 FYNNEI. Losses at the gene ends were 2 bases for V and 2 bases for J; bases not matched to a gene: 10. This CDR3 is built from 18 residues. CDR3 in DNA: TGTGCCAGCAGTGAAAGGGACAGGATGAAACGAAACACCGGGGAGCTGTTTTTT. This codes for CASSERDRMKRNTGELFF.

This rearrangement joins TRBV6-5 to TRBJ2-7; a possible D gene is TRBD1 (7 bases). CDR1 MNHEY and CDR2 SVGAGI come from the germline V gene. This CDR3 has 13 amino acids. The V end lost 6 bases, the J end lost 5 bases, and 14 bases lay between the germline ends. CDR3: CASRYRGGDEQYF. The CDR3 DNA sequence: TGTGCCAGCAGATACAGGGGAGGAGACGAGCAGTACTTC.

The gene calls are TRBV6-1 and TRBJ2-5; TRBD1 might be the D (6 bases). Germline V gives CDR1 MNHNS, CDR2 SASEGT. The CDR3 spans 14 residues. Trimming removed 6 bases from V and 0 bases from J, with 11 bases in between. CDR3 sequence (DNA): TGTGCCAGCAGAAACAGGGATTACCAAGAGACCCAGTACTTC. Translated, it gives CASRNRDYQETQYF.

V is TRBV11-2 and J is TRBJ2-1; 10 bases agree with TRBD2. Per germline, CDR1 SGHAT and CDR2 FQNNGV. V lost 3 bases and J lost 8; bases outside the gene matches: 7. The CDR3 loop spans 15 amino acids. The CDR3 reads CASSFVLAGADEQFF. DNA for the CDR3: TGTGCCAGCAGCTTCGTTCTAGCGGGAGCAGATGAGCAGTTCTTC. The entire variable domain, with the rest obtained from reference TRBV11-2 and TRBJ2-1, is as follows: EAGVAQSPRYKIIEKRQSVAFWCNPISGHATLYWYQQILGQGPKLLIQFQNNGVVDDSQLPKDRFSAERLKGVDSTLKIQPAKLEDSAVYLCASSFVLAGADEQFFGPGTRLTVL.

The rearrangement uses TRBV5-6 and TRBJ2-7; 8 positions match TRBD1. In germline, CDR1 is SGHDT, CDR2 YYEEEE. This CDR3 region has 15 residues. V shed 4 bases and J 4 bases; nucleotides not matched to a gene: 10. CDR3 protein: CASSPGQGFRYEQYF. DNA of the CDR3: TGTGCCAGCAGCCCCGGACAGGGATTTAGGTACGAGCAGTACTTC.

DNA of the CDR3: TGTGCCAGCAGCTCCTCCTTCGGACTAGCGGGAGTACCCTACAATGAGCAGTTCTTC. This codes for CASSSSFGLAGVPYNEQFF. The V and J genes are TRBV7-9 and TRBJ2-1, with 13 bases aligning to TRBD2. The CDR3 has 19 amino acids. V shed 4 bases and J 2 bases; nucleotides not matched to a gene: 11. The germline V gene has CDR1 SEHNR and CDR2 FQNEAQ (reference sequence). The whole variable domain, remainder taken from reference TRBV7-9 and TRBJ2-1, is DTGVSQNPRHKITKRGQNVTFRCDPISEHNRLYWYRQTLGQGPEFLTYFQNEAQLEKSRLLSDRFSAERPKGSFSTLEIQRTEQGDSAMYLCASSSSFGLAGVPYNEQFFGPGTRLTVL.

J is TRBJ2-1 and V is TRBV11-3; D is ambiguous. CDR1 and CDR2 from the germline V gene are SGHNT and YENEEA. V was trimmed by 7 bases and J by 9 bases, leaving 16 bases between them. The CDR3 has 13 residues. CDR3 DNA sequence: TGTGCCAGCACCCAGAGCGAGATTGCTGAGCAGTTCTTC. Amino acid sequence: CASTQSEIAEQFF.

The V and J genes are TRBV5-1 and TRBJ1-1; no firm D call. The CDR3 runs 14 residues. The germline V gene has CDR1 SGHRS and CDR2 YFSETQ. V dropped 4 bases and J dropped 2 bases, with 12 bases sitting between them. The CDR3 DNA sequence: TGCGCCAGCAGCGTCGGGAGACTAAACACTGAAGCTTTCTTT. Translation gives CASSVGRLNTEAFF. The whole variable domain, filled in from reference TRBV5-1 and TRBJ1-1, reads KAGVTQTPRYLIKTRGQQVTLSCSPISGHRSVSWYQQTPGQGLQFLFEYFSETQRNKGNFPGRFSGRQFSNSRSEMNVSTLELGDSALYLCASSVGRLNTEAFFGQGTRLTVV.

V is TRBV14 and J is TRBJ2-7, with TRBD1 matching 9 bases. V lost 3 bases, J lost 4 bases, and 10 bases stayed unmatched. The CDR3 totals 16 residues. CDR1 and CDR2 (germline): SGHDN, FVKESK. CDR3 in amino acids: CASSQFPGQGPYEQYF. CDR3 DNA: TGTGCCAGCAGCCAGTTTCCGGGACAGGGACCTTACGAGCAGTACTTC.

The chain joins TRBV4-1 to TRBJ2-1; the match to TRBD2 covers 7 bases. CDR3 length: 15 residues. Per the germline V gene, CDR1 is MGHRA and CDR2 is YSYEKL. The ends lost 2 bases at V and 7 bases at J; junction bases unmatched: 8. The CDR3 is CASSQPSGGGNEQFF. In DNA form, the CDR3 reads TGCGCCAGCAGCCAACCTAGCGGTGGTGGGAATGAGCAGTTCTTC.

J is TRBJ1-2 and V is TRBV2; D gene unclear. CDR1 is SNHLY and CDR2 is FYNNEI in the germline V gene. V shed 3 bases and J shed 10 bases, with 9 bases lying between them. The CDR3 is made up of 11 amino acids. The CDR3 loop is CASSDRHSYTF. The CDR3 DNA is TGTGCCAGCAGTGACCGACACTCCTACACCTTC.

The chain carries TRBV14 and TRBJ2-3, with D perhaps matching TRBD2 (5 bases). Germline lookup yields CDR1 SGHDN and CDR2 FVKESK. Trimming removed 0 bases from V and 1 base from J, with 11 bases in between. CDR3 length: 16 amino acids. The CDR3, as DNA: TGTGCCAGCAGCCAAGAACCCCGGGGTGGCACAGATACGCAGTATTTT. It is translated as CASSQEPRGGTDTQYF.

The chain carries TRBV5-1 and TRBJ2-3; TRBD1 might be the D (5 bases). There are 14 residues in the CDR3. V shed 1 base and J shed 6 bases, with 12 bases lying between them. In germline, CDR1 is SGHRS, CDR2 YFSETQ. The CDR3: CASSLQGRIDTQYF. The CDR3 DNA reads as TGCGCCAGCAGCTTGCAGGGCCGAATTGATACGCAGTATTTT.

CDR3 DNA sequence: TGCGCCAGCAGCGCCGGGCAACAGGGGGTATATTTCGGTACGCAGTATTTT. Its translation is CASSAGQQGVYFGTQYF. The chain carries TRBV5-1 and TRBJ2-3; 8 bases line up with TRBD1. The CDR3 contains 17 residues. With 4 bases clipped from V and 8 bases from J, the junction kept 18 bases outside the gene matches. Germline loops: CDR1 SGHRS, CDR2 YFSETQ. The whole variable domain, filled in from reference TRBV5-1 and TRBJ2-3, reads KAGVTQTPRYLIKTRGQQVTLSCSPISGHRSVSWYQQTPGQGLQFLFEYFSETQRNKGNFPGRFSGRQFSNSRSEMNVSTLELGDSALYLCASSAGQQGVYFGTQYFGPGTRLTVL.

V gene TRBV6-6 combines with J gene TRBJ1-5; the D is unclear. V shed 3 bases and J shed 5 bases, with 14 bases lying between them. This CDR3 is 15 amino acids long. Per the germline V gene, CDR1 is MNHNY and CDR2 is SVGAGI (reference sequence). CDR3 protein: CASSYRWAFYQPQHF. The CDR3 DNA reads as TGTGCCAGCAGTTATCGTTGGGCATTTTATCAGCCCCAGCATTTT.

The CDR3 loop is CASSVVEGNTEAFF. The CDR3 DNA reads TGTGCCAGCAGCGTAGTCGAGGGGAACACTGAAGCTTTCTTT. The chain carries TRBV9 and TRBJ1-1, with D uncertain. CDR3 length equals 14 residues. V was shortened by 0 bases and J by 1 base, with 7 bases between the two germline ends. Germline V lookup: CDR1 SGDLS, CDR2 YYNGEE.

The rearrangement links TRBV4-2 to TRBJ2-3; TRBD2 matches 7 bases. This CDR3 comprises 18 residues. With 0 bases clipped from V and 1 base from J, the junction kept 10 bases outside the gene matches. Germline V lookup: CDR1 LGHNA, CDR2 YNFKEQ. The CDR3 loop reads CASSQEASGTPRTDTQYF. The CDR3 nucleotides are TGTGCCAGCAGCCAAGAGGCTAGCGGTACCCCTCGCACAGATACGCAGTATTTT.

The rearrangement uses TRBV7-2 and TRBJ2-1, with D possibly TRBD1 on 5 matching bases. V was pared by 0 bases and J by 8 bases, with 5 bases between. Per the germline V gene, CDR1 is SGHTA and CDR2 is FQGNSA. This CDR3 region has 12 residues. CDR3 in DNA: TGTGCCAGCAGCTTAGCGGGGCATGAGCAGTTCTTC. Its translation: CASSLAGHEQFF.